The present T cell receptor (beta chain) was sequenced within a study of T cells in Graves' hyperthyroidism and ophthalmopathy. On this clonotype: What it binds is not known.

The study, taken as a whole, reports: In the analysis, a 13 V-J model separated ophthalmopathy from stable hyperthyroidism.

Uncontrolled infection, other autoimmune disease, pregnancy or lactation barred patients from enrollment. From RNA transcripts, TCR beta CDR3 regions were amplified. A set of HTBI primers served as the primers for a first-round RT-PCR of the TCR CDR3. MiXCR, applied by TCRdb to the multiplex PCR reads, yields one record per CDR3 protein. Of roughly 510,000 distinct CDR3 sequences in the sample, approximately 48% were seen once. Sequenced input: peripheral blood or thyroid tissue (not recorded which). The sequence came from an adult woman with Graves' disease, either hyperthyroidism or ophthalmopathy (not recorded which).

In DNA form, the CDR3 reads TGCAGCGTTGATGGGACTACGTACAATGAGCAGTTCTTC. Its translation is CSVDGTTYNEQFF. J is TRBJ2-1 and V is TRBV29-1; 7 bases map to TRBD2. The CDR3 loop spans 13 amino acids. V shed 3 bases, J shed 4 bases, and the junction held 3 bases outside the gene matches. Per the germline V gene, CDR1 is SQVTM and CDR2 is ANQGSEA.